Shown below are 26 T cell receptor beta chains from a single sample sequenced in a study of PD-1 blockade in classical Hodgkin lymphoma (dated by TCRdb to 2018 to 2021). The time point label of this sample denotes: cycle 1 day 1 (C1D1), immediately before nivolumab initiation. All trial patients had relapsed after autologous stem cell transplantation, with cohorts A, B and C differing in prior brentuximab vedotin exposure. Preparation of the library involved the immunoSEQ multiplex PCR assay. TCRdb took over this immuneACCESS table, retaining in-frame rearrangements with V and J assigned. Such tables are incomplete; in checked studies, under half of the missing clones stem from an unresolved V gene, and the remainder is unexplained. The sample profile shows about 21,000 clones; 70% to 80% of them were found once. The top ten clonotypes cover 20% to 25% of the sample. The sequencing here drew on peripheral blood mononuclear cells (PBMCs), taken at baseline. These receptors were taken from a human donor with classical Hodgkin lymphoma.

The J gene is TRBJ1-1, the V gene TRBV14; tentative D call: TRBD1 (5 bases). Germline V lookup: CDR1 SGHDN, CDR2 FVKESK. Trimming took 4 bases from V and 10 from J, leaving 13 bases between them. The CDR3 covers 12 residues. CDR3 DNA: TGTGCCAGCAGCCCTGGGGCCATGGGAGCTTTCTTT. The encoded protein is CASSPGAMGAFF. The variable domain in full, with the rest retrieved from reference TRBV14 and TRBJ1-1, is EAGVTQFPSHSVIEKGQTVTLRCDPISGHDNLYWYRRVMGKEIKFLLHFVKESKQDESGMPNNRFLAERTGGTYSTLKVQPAELEDSGVYFCASSPGAMGAFFGQGTRLTVV.

The CDR3 loop is CASSRLDYEQYF. The CDR3 DNA reads TGTGCCAGCAGCCGTCTCGACTACGAGCAGTACTTC. The chain carries TRBV7-2 and TRBJ2-7; no firm D call. Germline V gives CDR1 SGHTA, CDR2 FQGNSA. The length of the CDR3 is 12 residues. Trimming left V 5 bases short and J 3 bases short, with 8 bases between.

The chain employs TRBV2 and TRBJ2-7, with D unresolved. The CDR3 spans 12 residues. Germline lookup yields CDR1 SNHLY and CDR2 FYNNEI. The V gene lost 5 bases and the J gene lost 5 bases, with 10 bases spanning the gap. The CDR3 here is CASSYLMDEQYF. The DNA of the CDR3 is TGTGCCAGCAGTTATCTAATGGACGAGCAGTACTTC.

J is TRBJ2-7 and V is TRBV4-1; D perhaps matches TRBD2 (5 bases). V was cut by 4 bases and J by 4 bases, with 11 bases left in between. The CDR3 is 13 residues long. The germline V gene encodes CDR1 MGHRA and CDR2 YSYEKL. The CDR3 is CASSPQDWYEQYF. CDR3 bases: TGCGCCAGCAGCCCCCAGGACTGGTACGAGCAGTACTTC.

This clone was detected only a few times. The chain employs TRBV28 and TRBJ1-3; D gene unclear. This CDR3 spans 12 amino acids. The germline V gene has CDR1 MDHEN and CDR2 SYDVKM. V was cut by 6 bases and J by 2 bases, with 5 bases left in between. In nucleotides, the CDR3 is TGTGCCAGCAGCCTCCCTGGAAACACCATATATTTT. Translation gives CASSLPGNTIYF.

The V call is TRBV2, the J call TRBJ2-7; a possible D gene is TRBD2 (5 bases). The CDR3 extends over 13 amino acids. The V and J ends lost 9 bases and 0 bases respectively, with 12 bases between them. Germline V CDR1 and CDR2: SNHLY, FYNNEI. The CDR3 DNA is TGTGCCAGTATAAGAGGGAACTCCTACGAGCAGTACTTC. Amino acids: CASIRGNSYEQYF.

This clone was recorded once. CDR3 region: CASSNIAGQETQYF. CDR3 coding DNA: TGTGCCAGTAGTAACATAGCCGGACAAGAGACCCAGTACTTC. The chain is built from TRBV19 and TRBJ2-5; D is unclear. The CDR3 totals 14 residues. Germline values: CDR1 LNHDA, CDR2 SQIVND (reference sequence). Trimming took off 4 bases at V and 2 bases at J, with 11 bases between the two ends. Filled out from reference TRBV19 and TRBJ2-5, the complete variable domain reads DGGITQSPKYLFRKEGQNVTLSCEQNLNHDAMYWYRQDPGQGLRLIYYSQIVNDFQKGDIAEGYSVSREKKESFPLTVTSAQKNPTAFYLCASSNIAGQETQYFGPGTRLLVL.

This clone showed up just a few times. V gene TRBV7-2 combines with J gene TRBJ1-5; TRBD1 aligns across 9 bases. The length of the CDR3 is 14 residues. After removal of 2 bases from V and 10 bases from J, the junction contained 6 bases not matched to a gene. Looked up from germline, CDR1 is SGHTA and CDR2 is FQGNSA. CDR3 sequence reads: CASSLIDRGSPQHF. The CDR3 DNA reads TGTGCCAGCAGCTTAATAGACAGGGGGAGCCCCCAGCATTTT.

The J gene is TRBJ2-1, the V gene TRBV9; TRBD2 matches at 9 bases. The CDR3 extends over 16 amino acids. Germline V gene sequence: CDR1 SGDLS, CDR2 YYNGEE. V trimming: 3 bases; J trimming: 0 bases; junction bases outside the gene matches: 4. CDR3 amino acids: CASSGRLAASYNEQFF. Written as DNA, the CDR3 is TGTGCCAGCAGCGGGAGACTAGCGGCCTCCTACAATGAGCAGTTCTTC. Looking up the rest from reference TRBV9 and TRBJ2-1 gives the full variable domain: DSGVTQTPKHLITATGQRVTLRCSPRSGDLSVYWYQQSLDQGLQFLIQYYNGEERAKGNILERFSAQQFPDLHSELNLSSLELGDSALYFCASSGRLAASYNEQFFGPGTRLTVL.

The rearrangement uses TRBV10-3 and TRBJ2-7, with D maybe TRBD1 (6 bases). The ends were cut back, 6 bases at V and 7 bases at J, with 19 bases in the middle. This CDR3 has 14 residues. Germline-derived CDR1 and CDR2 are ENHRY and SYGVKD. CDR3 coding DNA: TGTGCCATCAGGCCAGGGGACGCCCTGTGGGAGCAGTACTTC. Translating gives CAIRPGDALWEQYF.

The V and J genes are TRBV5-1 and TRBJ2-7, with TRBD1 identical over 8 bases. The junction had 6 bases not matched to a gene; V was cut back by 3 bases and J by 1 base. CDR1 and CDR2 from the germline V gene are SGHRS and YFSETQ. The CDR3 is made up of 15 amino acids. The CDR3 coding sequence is TGCGCCAGCAGCTCACAGGGGGGAGCGTCCTACGAGCAGTACTTC. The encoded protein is CASSSQGGASYEQYF.

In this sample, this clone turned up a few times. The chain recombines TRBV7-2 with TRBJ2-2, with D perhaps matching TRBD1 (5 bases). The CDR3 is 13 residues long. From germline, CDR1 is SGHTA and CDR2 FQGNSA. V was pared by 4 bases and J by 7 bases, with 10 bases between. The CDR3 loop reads CASSSRQIGELFF. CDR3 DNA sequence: TGTGCCAGCAGCTCGCGACAGATCGGGGAGCTGTTTTTT.

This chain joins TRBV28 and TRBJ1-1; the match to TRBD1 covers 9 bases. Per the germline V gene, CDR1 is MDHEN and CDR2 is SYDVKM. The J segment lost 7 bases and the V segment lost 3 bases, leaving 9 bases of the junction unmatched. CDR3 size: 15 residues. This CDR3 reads CASSFQTGGKFEAFF. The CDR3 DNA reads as TGTGCCAGCAGTTTCCAAACAGGGGGCAAGTTTGAAGCTTTCTTT. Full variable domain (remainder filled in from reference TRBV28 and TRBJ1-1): DVKVTQSSRYLVKRTGEKVFLECVQDMDHENMFWYRQDPGLGLRLIYFSYDVKMKEKGDIPEGYSVSREKKERFSLILESASTNQTSMYLCASSFQTGGKFEAFFGQGTRLTVV.

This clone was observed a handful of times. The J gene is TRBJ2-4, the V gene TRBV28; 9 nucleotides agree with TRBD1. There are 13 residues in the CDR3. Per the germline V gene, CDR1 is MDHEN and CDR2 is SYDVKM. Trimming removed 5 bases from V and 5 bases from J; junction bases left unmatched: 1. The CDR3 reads CASSRTGENIQYF. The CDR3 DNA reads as TGTGCCAGCAGTCGGACAGGGGAAAACATTCAGTACTTC.

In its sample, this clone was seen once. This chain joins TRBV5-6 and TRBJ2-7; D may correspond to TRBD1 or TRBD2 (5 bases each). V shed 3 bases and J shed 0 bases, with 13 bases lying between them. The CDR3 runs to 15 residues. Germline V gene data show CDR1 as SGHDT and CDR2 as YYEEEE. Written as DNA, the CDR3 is TGTGCCAGCAGCTCGAGGGGCCTAAGCTCCTACGAGCAGTACTTC. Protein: CASSSRGLSSYEQYF.

The CDR3 region is CASSLATGTGGADYGYTF. CDR3 sequence (DNA): TGCGCCAGCAGCTTGGCCACCGGGACAGGGGGCGCGGACTATGGCTACACCTTC. The rearrangement uses TRBV5-1 and TRBJ1-2; 12 positions match TRBD1. The germline V gene encodes CDR1 SGHRS and CDR2 YFSETQ. With V trimmed by 0 bases and J by 3 bases, 9 bases remained unmatched. CDR3 length equals 18 residues.

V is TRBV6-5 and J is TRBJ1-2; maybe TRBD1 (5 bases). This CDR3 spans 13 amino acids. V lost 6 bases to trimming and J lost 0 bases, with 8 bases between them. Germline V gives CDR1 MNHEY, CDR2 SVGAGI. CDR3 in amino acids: CASRGTANYGYTF. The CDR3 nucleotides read TGTGCCAGCAGGGGGACCGCTAACTATGGCTACACCTTC.

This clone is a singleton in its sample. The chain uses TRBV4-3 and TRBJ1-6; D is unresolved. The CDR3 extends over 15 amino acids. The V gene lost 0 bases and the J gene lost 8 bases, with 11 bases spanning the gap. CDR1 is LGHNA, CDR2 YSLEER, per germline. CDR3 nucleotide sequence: TGCGCCAGCAGCCAAGATCAGGACGGATATTCACCCCTCCACTTT. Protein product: CASSQDQDGYSPLHF.

CDR3 nucleotide sequence: TGTGCCAGCAGTCCCGGGACAGTGGAGACCCAGTACTTC. Translated: CASSPGTVETQYF. The V and J genes are TRBV6-6 and TRBJ2-5; 7 bases fit TRBD1. This CDR3 is 13 amino acids long. V shed 5 bases and J 5 bases; nucleotides not matched to a gene: 5. Germline V gene lookup returns CDR1 MNHNY and CDR2 SVGAGI (reference sequence).

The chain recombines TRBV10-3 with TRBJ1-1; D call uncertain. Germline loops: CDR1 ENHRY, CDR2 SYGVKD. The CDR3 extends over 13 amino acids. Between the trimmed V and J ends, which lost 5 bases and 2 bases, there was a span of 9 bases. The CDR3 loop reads CAISSNANTEAFF. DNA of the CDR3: TGTGCCATCAGTTCGAACGCCAACACTGAAGCTTTCTTT.

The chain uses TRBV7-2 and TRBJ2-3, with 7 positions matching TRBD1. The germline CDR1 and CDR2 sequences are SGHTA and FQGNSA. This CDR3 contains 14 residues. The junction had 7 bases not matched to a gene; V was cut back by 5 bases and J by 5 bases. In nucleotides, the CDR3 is TGTGCCAGCAGCCTCCAGACAGGGTTAGATACGCAGTATTTT. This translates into CASSLQTGLDTQYF.

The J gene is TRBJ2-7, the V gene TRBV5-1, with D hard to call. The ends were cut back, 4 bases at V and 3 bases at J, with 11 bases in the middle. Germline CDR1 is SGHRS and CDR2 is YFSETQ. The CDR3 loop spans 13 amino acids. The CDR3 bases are TGCGCCAGCAGCCCCGGGCAGTACTACGAGCAGTACTTC. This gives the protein CASSPGQYYEQYF.

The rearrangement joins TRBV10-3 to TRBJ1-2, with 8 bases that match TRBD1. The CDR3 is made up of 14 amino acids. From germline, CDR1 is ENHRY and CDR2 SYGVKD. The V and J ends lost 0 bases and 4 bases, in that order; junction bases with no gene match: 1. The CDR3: CAISESDRGYGYTF. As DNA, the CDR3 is TGTGCCATCAGTGAGTCTGACAGGGGCTATGGCTACACCTTC.

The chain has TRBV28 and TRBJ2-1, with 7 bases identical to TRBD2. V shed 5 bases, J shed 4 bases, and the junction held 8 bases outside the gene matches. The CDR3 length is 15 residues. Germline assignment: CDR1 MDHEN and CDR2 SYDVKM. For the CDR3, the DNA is TGTGCCAGCAGTCTAGTCGGGACTACTTACAATGAGCAGTTCTTC. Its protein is CASSLVGTTYNEQFF.

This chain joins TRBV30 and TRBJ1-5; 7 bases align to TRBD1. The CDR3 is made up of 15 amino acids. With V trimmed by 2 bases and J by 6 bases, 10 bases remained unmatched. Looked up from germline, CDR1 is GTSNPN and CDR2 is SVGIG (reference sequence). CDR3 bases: TGTGCCTGGAGTCCCCACAGGGGAGAGAGTCAGCCCCAGCATTTT. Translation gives CAWSPHRGESQPQHF.

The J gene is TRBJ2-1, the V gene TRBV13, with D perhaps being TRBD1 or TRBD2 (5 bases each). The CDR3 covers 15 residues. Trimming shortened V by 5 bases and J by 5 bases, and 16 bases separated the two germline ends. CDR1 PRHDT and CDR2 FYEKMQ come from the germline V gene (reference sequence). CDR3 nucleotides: TGTGCCAGCAGCCTAGAGGGGACGCACAACAATGAGCAGTTCTTC. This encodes CASSLEGTHNNEQFF.